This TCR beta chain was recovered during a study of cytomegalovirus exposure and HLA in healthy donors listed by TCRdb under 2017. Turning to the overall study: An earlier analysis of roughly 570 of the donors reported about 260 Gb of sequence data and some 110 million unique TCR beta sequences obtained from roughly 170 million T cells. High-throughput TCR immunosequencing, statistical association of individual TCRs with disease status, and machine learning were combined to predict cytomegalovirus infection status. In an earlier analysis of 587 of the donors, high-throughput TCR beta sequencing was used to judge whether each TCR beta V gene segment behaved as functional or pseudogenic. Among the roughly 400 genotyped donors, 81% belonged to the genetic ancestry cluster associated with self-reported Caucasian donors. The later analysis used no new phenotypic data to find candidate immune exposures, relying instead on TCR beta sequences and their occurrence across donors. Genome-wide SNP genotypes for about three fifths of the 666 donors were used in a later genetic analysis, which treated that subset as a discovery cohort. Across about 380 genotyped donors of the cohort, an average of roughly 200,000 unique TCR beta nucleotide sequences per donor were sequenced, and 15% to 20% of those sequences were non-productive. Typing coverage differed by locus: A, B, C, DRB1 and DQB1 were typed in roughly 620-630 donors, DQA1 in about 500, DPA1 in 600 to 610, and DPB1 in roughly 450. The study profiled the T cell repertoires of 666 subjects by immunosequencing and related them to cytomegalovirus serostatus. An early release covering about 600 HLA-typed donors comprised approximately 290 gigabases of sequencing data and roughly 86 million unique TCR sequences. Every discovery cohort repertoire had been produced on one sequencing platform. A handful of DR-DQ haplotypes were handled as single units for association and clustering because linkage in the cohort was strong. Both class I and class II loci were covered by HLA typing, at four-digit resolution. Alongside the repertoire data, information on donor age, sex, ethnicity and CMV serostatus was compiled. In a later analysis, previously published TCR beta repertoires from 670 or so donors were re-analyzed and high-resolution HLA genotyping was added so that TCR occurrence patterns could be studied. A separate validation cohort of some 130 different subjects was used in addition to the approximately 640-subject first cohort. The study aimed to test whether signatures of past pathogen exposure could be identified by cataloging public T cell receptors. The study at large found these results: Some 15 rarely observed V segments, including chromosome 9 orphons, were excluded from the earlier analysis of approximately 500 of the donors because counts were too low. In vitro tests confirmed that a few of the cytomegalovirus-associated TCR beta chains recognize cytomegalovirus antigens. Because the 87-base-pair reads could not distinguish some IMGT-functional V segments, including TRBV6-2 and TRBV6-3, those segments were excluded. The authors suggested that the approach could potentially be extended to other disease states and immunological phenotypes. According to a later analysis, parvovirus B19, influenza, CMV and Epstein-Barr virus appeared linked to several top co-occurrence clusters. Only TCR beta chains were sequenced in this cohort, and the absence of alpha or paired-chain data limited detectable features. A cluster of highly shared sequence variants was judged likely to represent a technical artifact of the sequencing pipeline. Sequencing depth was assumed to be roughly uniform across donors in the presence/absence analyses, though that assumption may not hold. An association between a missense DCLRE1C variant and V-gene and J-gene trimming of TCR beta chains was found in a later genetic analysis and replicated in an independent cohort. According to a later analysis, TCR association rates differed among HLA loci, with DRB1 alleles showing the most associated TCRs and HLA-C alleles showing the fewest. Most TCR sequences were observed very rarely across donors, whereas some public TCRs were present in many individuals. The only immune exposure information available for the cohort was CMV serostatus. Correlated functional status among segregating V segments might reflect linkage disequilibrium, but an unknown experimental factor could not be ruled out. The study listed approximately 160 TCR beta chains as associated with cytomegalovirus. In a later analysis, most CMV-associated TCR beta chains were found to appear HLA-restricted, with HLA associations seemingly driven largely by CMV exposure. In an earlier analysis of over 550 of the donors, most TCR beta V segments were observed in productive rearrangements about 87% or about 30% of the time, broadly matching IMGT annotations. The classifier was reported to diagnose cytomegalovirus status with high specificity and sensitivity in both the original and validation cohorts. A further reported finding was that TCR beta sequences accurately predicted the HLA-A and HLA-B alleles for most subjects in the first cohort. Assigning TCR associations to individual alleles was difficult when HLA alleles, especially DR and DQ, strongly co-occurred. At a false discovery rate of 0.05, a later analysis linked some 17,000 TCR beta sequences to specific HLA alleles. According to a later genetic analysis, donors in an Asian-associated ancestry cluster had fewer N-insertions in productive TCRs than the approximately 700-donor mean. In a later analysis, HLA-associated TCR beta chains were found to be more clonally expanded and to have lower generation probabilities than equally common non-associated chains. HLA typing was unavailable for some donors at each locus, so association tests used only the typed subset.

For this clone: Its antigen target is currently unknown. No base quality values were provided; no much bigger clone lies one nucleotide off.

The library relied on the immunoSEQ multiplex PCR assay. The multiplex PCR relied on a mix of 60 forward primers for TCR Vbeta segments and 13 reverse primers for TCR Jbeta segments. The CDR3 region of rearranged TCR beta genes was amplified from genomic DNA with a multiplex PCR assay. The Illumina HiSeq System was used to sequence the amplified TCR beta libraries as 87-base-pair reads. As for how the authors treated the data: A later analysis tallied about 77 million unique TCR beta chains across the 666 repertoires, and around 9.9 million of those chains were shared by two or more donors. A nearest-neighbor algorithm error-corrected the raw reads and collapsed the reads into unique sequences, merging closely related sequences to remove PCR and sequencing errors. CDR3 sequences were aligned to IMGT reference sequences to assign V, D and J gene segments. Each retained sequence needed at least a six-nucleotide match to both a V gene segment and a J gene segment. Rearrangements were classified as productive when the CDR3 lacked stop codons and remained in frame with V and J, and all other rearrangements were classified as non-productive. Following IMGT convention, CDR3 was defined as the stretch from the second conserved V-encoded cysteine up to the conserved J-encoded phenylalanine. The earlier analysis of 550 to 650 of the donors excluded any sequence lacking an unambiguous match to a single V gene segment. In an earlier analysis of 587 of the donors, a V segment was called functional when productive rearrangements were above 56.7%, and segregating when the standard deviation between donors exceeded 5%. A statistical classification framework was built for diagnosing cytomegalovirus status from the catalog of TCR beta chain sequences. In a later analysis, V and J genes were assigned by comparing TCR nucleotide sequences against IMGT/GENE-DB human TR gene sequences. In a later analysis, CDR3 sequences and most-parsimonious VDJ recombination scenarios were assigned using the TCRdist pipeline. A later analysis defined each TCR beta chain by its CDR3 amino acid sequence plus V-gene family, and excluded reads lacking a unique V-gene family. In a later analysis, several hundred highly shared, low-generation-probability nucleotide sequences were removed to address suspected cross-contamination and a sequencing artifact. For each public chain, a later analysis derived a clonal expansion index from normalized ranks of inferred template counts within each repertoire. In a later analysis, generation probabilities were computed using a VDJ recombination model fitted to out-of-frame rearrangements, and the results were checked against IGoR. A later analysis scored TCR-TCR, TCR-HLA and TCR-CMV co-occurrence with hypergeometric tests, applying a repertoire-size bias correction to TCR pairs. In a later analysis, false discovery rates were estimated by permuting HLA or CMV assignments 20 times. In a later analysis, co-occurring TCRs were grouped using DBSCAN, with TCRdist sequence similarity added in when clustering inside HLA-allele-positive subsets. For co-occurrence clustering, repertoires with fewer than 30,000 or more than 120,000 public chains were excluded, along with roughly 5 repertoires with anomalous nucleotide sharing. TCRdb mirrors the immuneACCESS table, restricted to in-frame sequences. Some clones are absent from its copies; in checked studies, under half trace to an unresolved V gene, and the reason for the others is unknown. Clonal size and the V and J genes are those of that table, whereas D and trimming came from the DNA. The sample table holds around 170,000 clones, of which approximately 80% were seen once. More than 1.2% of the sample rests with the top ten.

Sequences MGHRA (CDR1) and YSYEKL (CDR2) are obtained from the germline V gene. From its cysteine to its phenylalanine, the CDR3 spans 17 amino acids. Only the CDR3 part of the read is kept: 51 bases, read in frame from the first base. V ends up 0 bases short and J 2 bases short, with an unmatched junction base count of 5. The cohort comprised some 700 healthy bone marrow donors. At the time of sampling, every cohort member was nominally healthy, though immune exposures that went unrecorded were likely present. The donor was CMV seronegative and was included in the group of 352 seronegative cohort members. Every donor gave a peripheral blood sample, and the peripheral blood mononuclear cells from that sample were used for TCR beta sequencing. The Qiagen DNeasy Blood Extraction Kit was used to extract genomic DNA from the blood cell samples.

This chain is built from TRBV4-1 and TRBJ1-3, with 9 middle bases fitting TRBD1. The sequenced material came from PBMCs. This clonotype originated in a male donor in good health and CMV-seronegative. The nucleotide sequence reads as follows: TGCGCCAGCAGCCAAGATCCGGGACAGGGAACTGGAAACACCATATATTTT. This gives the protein CASSQDPGQGTGNTIYF.